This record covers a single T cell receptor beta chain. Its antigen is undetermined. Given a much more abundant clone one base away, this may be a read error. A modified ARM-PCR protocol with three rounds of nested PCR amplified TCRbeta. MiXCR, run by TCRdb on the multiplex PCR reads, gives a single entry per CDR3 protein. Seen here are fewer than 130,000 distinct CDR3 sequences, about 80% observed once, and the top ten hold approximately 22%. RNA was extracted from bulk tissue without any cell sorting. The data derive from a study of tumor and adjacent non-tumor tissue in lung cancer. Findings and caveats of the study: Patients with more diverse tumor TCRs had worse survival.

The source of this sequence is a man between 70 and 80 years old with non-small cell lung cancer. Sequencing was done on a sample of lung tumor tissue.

The CDR3 region has the DNA TGTGCCAGCGGTCTACAGCGGTTTGACCAAGATACCCAGTACTTC. Its translation is CASGLQRFDQDTQYF. This sequence joins TRBV27 and TRBJ2-5; TRBD2 might be the D (5 bases). Germline CDR1 is MNHEY and CDR2 is SMNVEV (reference sequence). The length of the CDR3 is 15 residues.